This T cell receptor (beta chain) was sequenced during a study of shared clonotypes between healthy human individuals. Study-level information: Samples came from a couple of female and a few male donors aged 18 to 49.

A deep-level run was used for the assay. The table came from immunoSEQ multiplex PCR; TCRdb's copy has only in-frame clones and leaves some out. The data contain about 490,000 clones, 76% of them singletons. CDR3 length equals 13 residues. The germline gives CDR1 SGHRS, CDR2 YFSETQ. The V end lost 4 bases, the J end lost 7 bases, and 15 bases lay between the germline ends. The sequenced sample was PBMCs. The rearrangement joins TRBV5-1 to TRBJ2-7; the D gene is possibly TRBD1 (7 bases). The receptor comes from a middle-aged woman in good health. Some clones in this sample may be carry-over from other donors' samples. In DNA, the CDR3 is TGCGCCAGCAGCGGGGGGACAGCTACTGAGCAGTACTTC. This sequence encodes CASSGGTATEQYF.